This T cell receptor (beta chain) was obtained from a study of blood T cell repertoires in COVID-19. The overall study: Sources were T cells, B-cell-depleted T cells, or PBMCs; the material itself was cDNA or gDNA.

The V gene's germline CDR1 is SNHLY and CDR2 FYNNEI. V was trimmed by 0 bases and J by 4 bases, leaving 9 bases between them. The CDR3 sequence is 14 residues long. Method: immunoSEQ multiplex PCR; TCRdb's copy keeps in-frame clones and lacks some. The sample includes 150,000 to 200,000 clones, about four fifths of them seen just once. The sequence was collected from a woman aged 70-85 years with COVID-19, enrolled during active disease. What was sequenced was peripheral blood. V and J are TRBV2 and TRBJ1-2, with D tentatively TRBD1 (5 bases). The CDR3 region has the DNA TGTGCCAGCAGTGAAGCAATGGGGGGCTATGGCTACACCTTC. This translates into CASSEAMGGYGYTF. Using reference TRBV2 and TRBJ1-2 for the parts outside the CDR3, the full variable domain is EPEVTQTPSHQVTQMGQEVILRCVPISNHLYFYWYRQILGQKVEFLVSFYNNEISEKSEIFDDQFSVERPDGSNFTLKIRSTKLEDSAMYFCASSEAMGGYGYTFGSGTRLTVV.